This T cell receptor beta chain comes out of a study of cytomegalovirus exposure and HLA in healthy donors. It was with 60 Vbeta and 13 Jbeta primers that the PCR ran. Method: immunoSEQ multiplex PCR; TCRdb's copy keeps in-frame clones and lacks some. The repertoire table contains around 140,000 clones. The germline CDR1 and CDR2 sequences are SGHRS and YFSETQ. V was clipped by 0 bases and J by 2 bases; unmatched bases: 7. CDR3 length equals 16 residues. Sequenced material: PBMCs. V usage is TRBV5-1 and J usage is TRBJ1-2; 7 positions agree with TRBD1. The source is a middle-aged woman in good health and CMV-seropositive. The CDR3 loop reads CASSLVPWGQNYGYTF. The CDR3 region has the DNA TGCGCCAGCAGCTTGGTACCTTGGGGACAGAACTATGGCTACACCTTC.